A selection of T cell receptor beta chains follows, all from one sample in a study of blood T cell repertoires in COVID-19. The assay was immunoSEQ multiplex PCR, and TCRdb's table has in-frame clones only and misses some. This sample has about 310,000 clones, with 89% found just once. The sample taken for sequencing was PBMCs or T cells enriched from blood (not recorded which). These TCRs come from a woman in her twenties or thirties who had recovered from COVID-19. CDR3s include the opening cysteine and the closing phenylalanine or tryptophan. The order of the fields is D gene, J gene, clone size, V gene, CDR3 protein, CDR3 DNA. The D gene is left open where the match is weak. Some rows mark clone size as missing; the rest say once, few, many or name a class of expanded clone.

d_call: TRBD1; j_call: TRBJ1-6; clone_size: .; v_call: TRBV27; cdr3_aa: CASSLRNRGSYNSPLHF; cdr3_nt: TGTGCCAGCAGTCTGAGAAACAGGGGCTCCTATAATTCACCCCTCCACTTT
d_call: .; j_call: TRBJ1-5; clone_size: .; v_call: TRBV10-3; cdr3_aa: CAISESQGLEQPQHF; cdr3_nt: TGTGCCATCAGTGAGTCACAGGGCTTGGAGCAGCCCCAGCATTTT
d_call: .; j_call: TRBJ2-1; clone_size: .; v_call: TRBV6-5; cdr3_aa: CASKGSSYNEQFF; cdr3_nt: TGTGCCAGCAAAGGGAGCTCCTACAATGAGCAGTTCTTC
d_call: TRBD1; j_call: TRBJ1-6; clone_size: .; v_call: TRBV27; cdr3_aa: CASSLGTGGTSPLHF; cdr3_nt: TGTGCCAGCAGTTTAGGGACAGGGGGCACTTCACCCCTCCACTTT
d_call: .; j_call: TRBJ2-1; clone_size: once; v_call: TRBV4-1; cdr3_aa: CASSQDPQGFNEQFF; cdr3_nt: TGCGCCAGCAGCCAAGATCCCCAGGGGTTCAATGAGCAGTTCTTC
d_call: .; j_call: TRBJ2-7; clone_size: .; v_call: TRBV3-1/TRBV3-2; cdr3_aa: CASSPHSGGIFYEQYF; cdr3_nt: TGTGCCAGCAGCCCCCACAGTGGCGGGATTTTCTACGAGCAGTACTTC
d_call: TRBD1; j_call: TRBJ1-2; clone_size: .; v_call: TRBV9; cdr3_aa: CASSGLQTGAYGYTF; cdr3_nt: TGTGCCAGCAGCGGCCTACAGACAGGGGCCTATGGCTACACCTTC
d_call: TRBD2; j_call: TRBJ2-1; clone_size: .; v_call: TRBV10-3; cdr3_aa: CAISESFTSGSNEQFF; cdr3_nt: TGTGCCATCAGTGAGTCGTTTACTAGCGGGAGTAATGAGCAGTTCTTC
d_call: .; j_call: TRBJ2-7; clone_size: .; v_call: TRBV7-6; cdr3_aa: CASSLAGIPGAEQYF; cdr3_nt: TGTGCCAGCAGCTTAGCGGGTATCCCTGGGGCCGAGCAGTACTTC
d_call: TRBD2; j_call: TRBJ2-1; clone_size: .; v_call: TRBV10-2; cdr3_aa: CASGLAGVAGVGEQFF; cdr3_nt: TGCGCCAGCGGGCTCGCTGGGGTAGCGGGAGTGGGTGAGCAGTTCTTC
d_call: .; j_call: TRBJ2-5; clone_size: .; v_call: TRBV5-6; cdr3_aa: CASSWTGLVETQYF; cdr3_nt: TGTGCCAGCAGCTGGACGGGATTGGTCGAGACCCAGTACTTC
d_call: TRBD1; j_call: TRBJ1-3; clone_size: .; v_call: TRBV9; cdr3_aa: CASSVDSLGTAGNTIYF; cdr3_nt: TGTGCCAGCAGCGTAGATAGCTTGGGGACAGCTGGAAACACCATATATTTT
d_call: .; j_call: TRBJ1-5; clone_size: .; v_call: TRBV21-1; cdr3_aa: CASSRRRDRGRRGSQPQHF; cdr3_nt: TGTGCCAGCAGCAGACGAAGGGACAGGGGGCGCCGGGGAAGTCAGCCCCAGCATTTT
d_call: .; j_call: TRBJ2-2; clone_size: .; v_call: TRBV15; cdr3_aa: CATSRTLGGELFF; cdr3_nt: TGTGCCACCAGCAGAACTCTTGGCGGGGAGCTGTTTTTT
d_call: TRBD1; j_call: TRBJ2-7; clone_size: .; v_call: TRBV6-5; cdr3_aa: CASSFSRGREQYF; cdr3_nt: TGTGCCAGCAGTTTTTCCAGGGGGCGCGAGCAGTACTTC
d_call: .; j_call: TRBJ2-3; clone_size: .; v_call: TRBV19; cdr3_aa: CASSIETTTDTQYF; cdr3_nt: TGTGCCAGTAGTATAGAAACAACCACAGATACGCAGTATTTT
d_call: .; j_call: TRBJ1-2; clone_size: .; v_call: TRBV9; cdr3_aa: CASSAEQPPNYGYTF; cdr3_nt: TGTGCCAGCAGCGCGGAACAGCCCCCTAACTATGGCTACACCTTC
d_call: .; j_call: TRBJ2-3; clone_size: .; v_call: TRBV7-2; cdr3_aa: CASQPDYVGDTQYF; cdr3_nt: TGTGCCAGCCAACCAGACTACGTCGGCGATACGCAGTATTTT
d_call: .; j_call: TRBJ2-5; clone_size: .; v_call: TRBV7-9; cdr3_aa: CASTQPTEKETQYF; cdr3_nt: TGTGCCAGCACCCAACCCACAGAAAAAGAGACCCAGTACTTC
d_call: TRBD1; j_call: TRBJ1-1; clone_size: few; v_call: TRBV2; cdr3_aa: CASSTRGRGLNTEAFF; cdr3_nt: TGTGCCAGCAGCACTCGGGGCAGGGGGTTGAACACTGAAGCTTTCTTT
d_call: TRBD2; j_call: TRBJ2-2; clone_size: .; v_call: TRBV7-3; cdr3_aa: CASSLTPRLAGGFGELFF; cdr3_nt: TGTGCCAGCAGCTTAACGCCCAGACTAGCGGGAGGGTTCGGGGAGCTGTTTTTT
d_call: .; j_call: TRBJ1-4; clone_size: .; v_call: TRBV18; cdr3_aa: CASSLAGPVNEKLFF; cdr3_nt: TGTGCCAGCTCTCTCGCGGGGCCGGTGAATGAAAAACTGTTTTTT
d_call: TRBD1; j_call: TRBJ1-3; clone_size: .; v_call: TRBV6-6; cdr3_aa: CASSSRQGSRNTIYF; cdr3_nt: TGTGCCAGCAGTTCACGACAGGGATCGAGAAACACCATATATTTT
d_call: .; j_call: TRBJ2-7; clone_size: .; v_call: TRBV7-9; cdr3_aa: CASSLYTGLNGEQYF; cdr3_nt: TGTGCCAGCAGCTTATACACAGGTTTAAATGGAGAGCAGTACTTC
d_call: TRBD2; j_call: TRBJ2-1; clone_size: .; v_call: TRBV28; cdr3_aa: CASSLLGLATNEQFF; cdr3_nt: TGTGCCAGCAGTTTATTAGGACTAGCGACCAATGAGCAGTTCTTC
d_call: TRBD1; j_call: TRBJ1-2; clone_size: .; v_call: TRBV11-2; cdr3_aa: CASSLWTGIYGYTF; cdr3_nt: TGTGCCAGCAGTCTTTGGACAGGGATCTATGGCTACACCTTC
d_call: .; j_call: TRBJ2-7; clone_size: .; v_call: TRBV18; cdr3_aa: CASSPDTALALIF; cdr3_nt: TGTGCCAGCTCACCAGATACAGCCCTAGCATTAATCTTC
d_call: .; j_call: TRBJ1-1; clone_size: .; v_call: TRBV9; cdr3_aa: CASSDVGRRGEAFF; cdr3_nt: TGTGCCAGCAGCGATGTGGGTAGGAGAGGTGAAGCTTTCTTT
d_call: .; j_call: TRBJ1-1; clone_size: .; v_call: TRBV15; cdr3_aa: CATRAQGNTEAFF; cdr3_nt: TGTGCCACCAGAGCTCAGGGGAACACTGAAGCTTTCTTT
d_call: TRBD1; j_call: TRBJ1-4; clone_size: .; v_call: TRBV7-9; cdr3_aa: CASSFTGGSREKLFF; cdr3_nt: TGTGCCAGCAGCTTTACAGGGGGCTCGCGGGAAAAACTGTTTTTT
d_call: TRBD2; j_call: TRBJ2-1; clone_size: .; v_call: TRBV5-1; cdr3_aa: CASSSQRGRDYEQFF; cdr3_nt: TGCGCCAGCAGCTCGCAGCGGGGGAGGGATTATGAGCAGTTCTTC
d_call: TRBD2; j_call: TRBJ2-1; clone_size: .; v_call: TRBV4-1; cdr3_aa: CASSQVDMGLAGYNEQFF; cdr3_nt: TGCGCCAGCAGCCAAGTGGACATGGGACTAGCAGGATACAATGAGCAGTTCTTC
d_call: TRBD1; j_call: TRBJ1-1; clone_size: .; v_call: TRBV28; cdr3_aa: CASSGTGGMNTEAFF; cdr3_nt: TGTGCCAGCAGCGGGACAGGGGGCATGAACACTGAAGCTTTCTTT
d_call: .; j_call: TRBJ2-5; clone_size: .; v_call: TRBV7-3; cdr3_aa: CASSRDSQETQYF; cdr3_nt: TGTGCCAGCAGCAGAGACTCACAAGAGACCCAGTACTTC
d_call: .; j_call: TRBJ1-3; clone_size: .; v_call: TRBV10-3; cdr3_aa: CAISDPGAGNTIYF; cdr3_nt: TGTGCCATCAGTGATCCAGGGGCTGGAAACACCATATATTTT
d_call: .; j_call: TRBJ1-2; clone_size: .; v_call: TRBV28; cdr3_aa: CATKRAQVWYGYTF; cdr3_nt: TGTGCCACTAAGCGAGCGCAAGTTTGGTATGGCTACACCTTC
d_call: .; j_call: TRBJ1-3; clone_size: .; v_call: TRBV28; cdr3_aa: CASRSGNTIYF; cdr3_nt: TGTGCCAGCCGCTCTGGAAACACCATATATTTT
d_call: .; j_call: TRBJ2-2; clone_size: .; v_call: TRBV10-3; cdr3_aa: CAISDSENHTGELFF; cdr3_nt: TGTGCCATCAGTGACTCGGAGAATCACACCGGGGAGCTGTTTTTT
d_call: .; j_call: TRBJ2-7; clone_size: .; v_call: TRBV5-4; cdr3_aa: CASSVNRVDNEQYF; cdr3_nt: TGTGCCAGCAGCGTAAACAGGGTCGACAACGAGCAGTACTTC
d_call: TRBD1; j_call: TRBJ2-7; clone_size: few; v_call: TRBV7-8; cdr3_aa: CASQGTENYEQYF; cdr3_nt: TGTGCCAGCCAAGGGACAGAAAACTACGAGCAGTACTTC
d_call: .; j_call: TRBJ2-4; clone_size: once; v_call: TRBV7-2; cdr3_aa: CASSFAGLSKNIQYF; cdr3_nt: TGTGCCAGCAGCTTTGCGGGTCTTTCCAAAAACATTCAGTACTTC
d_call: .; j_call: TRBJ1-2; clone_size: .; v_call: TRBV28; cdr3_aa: CASSFPSGGNIQRLDYGYTF; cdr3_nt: TGTGCCAGCAGTTTTCCCTCGGGAGGTAATATACAGAGGCTCGACTATGGCTACACCTTC
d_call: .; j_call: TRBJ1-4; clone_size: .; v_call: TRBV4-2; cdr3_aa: CASRTGGGSTNEKLFF; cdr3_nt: TGTGCCAGCAGAACGGGAGGAGGGAGTACTAATGAAAAACTGTTTTTT
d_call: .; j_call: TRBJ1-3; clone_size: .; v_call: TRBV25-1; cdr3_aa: CASSEAEGAGNTIYF; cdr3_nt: TGTGCCAGCAGTGAAGCCGAGGGTGCTGGAAACACCATATATTTT
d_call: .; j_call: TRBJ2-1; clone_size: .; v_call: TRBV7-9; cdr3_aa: CASSFSEGVPYNEQFF; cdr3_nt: TGTGCCAGCAGCTTTTCCGAGGGGGTCCCCTACAATGAGCAGTTCTTC
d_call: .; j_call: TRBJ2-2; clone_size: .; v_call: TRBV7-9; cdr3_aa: CASSAEGGHGELFF; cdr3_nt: TGTGCCAGCAGCGCAGAAGGTGGGCACGGGGAGCTGTTTTTT
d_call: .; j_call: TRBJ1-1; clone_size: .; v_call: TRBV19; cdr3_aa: CASSLTGTNTEAFF; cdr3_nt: TGTGCCAGTAGTCTAACAGGGACAAACACTGAAGCTTTCTTT
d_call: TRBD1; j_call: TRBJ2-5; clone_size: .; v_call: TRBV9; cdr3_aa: CASSGRTGGAGETQYF; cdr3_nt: TGTGCCAGCAGCGGACGGACAGGGGGCGCGGGGGAGACCCAGTACTTC
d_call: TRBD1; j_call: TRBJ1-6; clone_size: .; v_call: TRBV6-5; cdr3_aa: CASSRGTGDNSPLHF; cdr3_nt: TGTGCCAGCAGTCGAGGGACAGGTGACAATTCACCCCTCCACTTT
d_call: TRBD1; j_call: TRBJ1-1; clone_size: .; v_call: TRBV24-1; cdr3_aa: CATSDPDRGVWGTEAFF; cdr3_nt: TGTGCCACCAGTGACCCTGACAGGGGAGTTTGGGGCACTGAAGCTTTCTTT
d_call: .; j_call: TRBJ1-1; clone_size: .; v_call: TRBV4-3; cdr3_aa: CASSQDWEQVNTEAFF; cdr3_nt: TGCGCCAGCAGCCAAGATTGGGAACAGGTAAACACTGAAGCTTTCTTT